The present T cell receptor beta chain was sequenced within a study of control samples from healthy donors and cancer patients. In this sample, this clone turned up once. The length of the CDR3 is 16 residues. The ends were cut back, 1 base at V and 0 bases at J, with 10 bases in the middle. Per the germline V gene, CDR1 is SGHTA and CDR2 is FQGNSA. The protocol was immunoSEQ multiplex PCR, while the TCRdb copy is restricted to in-frame clones and leaves out a portion. The sample has under 200,000 clones; roughly nine tenths are singletons. This clonotype was obtained from a woman aged 25 to 45 in good health. The sequencing sample was made of blood. The chain is built from TRBV7-2 and TRBJ1-3; D is undetermined. CDR3 coding DNA: TGTGCCAGCAGCTTAGGGCAGGTTTCCTCTGGAAACACCATATATTTT. It encodes CASSLGQVSSGNTIYF.